What follows are 25 T cell receptor beta chains derived from one specimen sequenced in a study of breast tumors, draining lymph nodes, adjacent tissues. Axillary draining lymph nodes of breast cancer patients supplied the node samples. Each CDR3 protein is one row after TCRdb ran MiXCR on the multiplex PCR reads. Of some 140,000 distinct CDR3 sequences listed, 21% are singletons. The sample was axillary lymph node tissue. All receptors derive from a female donor with breast cancer. Some clones in this sample may be carry-over from other donors' samples.

The genes are TRBV30 and TRBJ1-4; D perhaps matches TRBD1 (5 bases). V was clipped by 1 base and J by 11 bases, with 17 bases between them. Per the germline V gene, CDR1 is GTSNPN and CDR2 is SVGIG (reference sequence). The CDR3 loop spans 14 amino acids. The CDR3 loop reads CAWSEGSSAVKLFF. In nucleotides, the CDR3 is TGTGCCTGGAGTGAGGGGTCCTCGGCCGTGAAACTGTTTTTT.

This clonotype was observed many times. The chain employs TRBV11-2 and TRBJ2-7; no firm D call. Germline loops: CDR1 SGHAT, CDR2 FQNNGV. The V end was cut by 1 base, the J end by 4 bases, with 11 bases between. The CDR3 is 14 residues long. The CDR3 nucleotides are TGTGCCAGCAGCTTAGTTGGGCAGTTTTACGAGCAGTACTTC. Translation: CASSLVGQFYEQYF.

In this sample, this clonotype turned up many times. The chain carries TRBV7-2 and TRBJ1-5, with D unresolved. Trimming pared 1 base from V and 4 bases from J, leaving 11 bases between. Looked up from germline, CDR1 is SGHTA and CDR2 is FQGNSA. The CDR3 covers 15 residues. For the CDR3, the DNA is TGTGCCAGCAGCTTAGGGTACTCGACGAATCAGCCCCAGCATTTT. It is translated as CASSLGYSTNQPQHF.

This clonotype has ten or more counts. The chain recombines TRBV12-3 or TRBV12-4 with TRBJ2-2; either TRBD1 or TRBD2 may supply D (6 bases each). This CDR3 is 14 amino acids long. Trimming cost V 6 bases and J 6 bases, with 14 bases left between them. The CDR3 coding sequence is TGTGCCAGCAGGGCACAGGGAGGTCCCGGGGAGCTGTTTTTT. It specifies CASRAQGGPGELFF.

Only a few counts were recorded for this clonotype. One end of the junction varies from germline; a read error may be responsible. The CDR3 reads CASSPFGQGYSGATVLTF. The CDR3 coding sequence is TGTGCCAGCTCACCATTTGGGCAGGGCTACTCTGGGGCCACCGTCCTGACTTTC. The chain joins TRBV18 to TRBJ2-6, with TRBD1 as a possible D gene (5 bases). Germline V lookup: CDR1 KGHSH, CDR2 LQKENI. The CDR3 has 18 amino acids.

This clonotype occurred many times. The DNA for the CDR3 is TGCGCCAGCAGCCAAGATGTTGGGGGATCCACCTACGAGCAGTACTTC. Amino acids: CASSQDVGGSTYEQYF. This chain joins TRBV4-1 and TRBJ2-7; possibly TRBD1 or TRBD2 for D (5 bases each). V was clipped by 0 bases and J by 2 bases, with 14 bases between them. The CDR3 contains 16 residues. Germline CDR1 reads MGHRA; CDR2 reads YSYEKL.

This clonotype was observed many times. The genes are TRBV7-3 and TRBJ2-1; the D gene is possibly TRBD1 (5 bases). The CDR3 sequence is 13 residues long. Trimming took off 3 bases at V and 13 bases at J, with 16 bases between the two ends. Germline V gene lookup returns CDR1 SGHTA and CDR2 FQGTGA. The CDR3: CASSLNAGPHQFF. The CDR3 region has the DNA TGTGCCAGCAGCTTGAACGCAGGGCCCCACCAGTTCTTC.

This clonotype was detected ten times or more. The rearrangement links TRBV2 to TRBJ1-5, with D possibly being TRBD1 (5 bases). Germline assignment: CDR1 SNHLY and CDR2 FYNNEI. This CDR3 has 19 amino acids. Trimming took off 6 bases at V and 4 bases at J, with 28 bases between the two ends. This CDR3 is CASSPQPGLRHGANQPQHF. The CDR3 nucleotides read TGTGCCAGCAGCCCCCAACCTGGATTACGCCATGGGGCGAATCAGCCCCAGCATTTT.

Many counts were recorded for this clonotype. This chain links TRBV7-2 with TRBJ2-7, with 15 bases that match TRBD2. The V segment lost 5 bases and the J segment 7 bases; nucleotides outside the gene matches: 12. From germline, CDR1 is SGHTA and CDR2 FQGNSA. This CDR3 has 17 residues. The CDR3 here is CASSRASSGTSGGEQYF. The CDR3 bases are TGTGCCAGCAGCCGTGCCTCATCCGGGACTAGCGGGGGGGAGCAGTACTTC.

The chain carries TRBV19 and TRBJ1-5; D is ambiguous. The germline V gene has CDR1 LNHDA and CDR2 SQIVND (reference sequence). Trimming removed 3 bases at V and 10 bases at J, with 10 bases between. The CDR3 length is 12 residues. The CDR3 protein is CASSIDGGPQHF. CDR3 nucleotide sequence: TGTGCCAGTAGTATCGATGGAGGCCCCCAGCATTTT. Full variable domain (outside the CDR3, taken from reference TRBV19 and TRBJ1-5): DGGITQSPKYLFRKEGQNVTLSCEQNLNHDAMYWYRQDPGQGLRLIYYSQIVNDFQKGDIAEGYSVSREKKESFPLTVTSAQKNPTAFYLCASSIDGGPQHFGDGTRLSIL.

The V and J genes are TRBV28 and TRBJ2-6; D is possibly TRBD2 (6 bases). V lost 6 bases, J lost 4 bases, and 19 bases lay in between. The CDR3 spans 17 residues. Germline CDR1 and CDR2: MDHEN and SYDVKM. The chain's CDR3 is CASSGLQDPRGANVLTF. The CDR3, as DNA: TGTGCCAGCAGCGGACTACAGGATCCCAGAGGGGCCAACGTCCTGACTTTC.

This clonotype was observed many times. This sequence joins TRBV9 and TRBJ2-7; TRBD2 agrees at 16 bases. Germline V gives CDR1 SGDLS, CDR2 YYNGEE. Trimming removed 2 bases from V and 5 bases from J; junction bases left unmatched: 7. This CDR3 is 17 amino acids long. Here the CDR3 DNA reads TGTGCCAGCAGCGTGGGGACTAGCGGGAGGGGGCGGCACGAGCAGTACTTC. Translated, it gives CASSVGTSGRGRHEQYF.

This clonotype showed up many times. The chain has TRBV29-1 and TRBJ1-2, with a weak D call TRBD1 (5 bases). Looked up from germline, CDR1 is SQVTM and CDR2 is ANQGSEA. The CDR3 has 11 residues. Trimming left V 3 bases short and J 9 bases short, with 11 bases between. The CDR3 is CSVDREGSYTF. For the CDR3, the DNA is TGCAGCGTTGACAGGGAAGGGAGCTACACCTTC.

This clonotype was seen ten or more times. V usage is TRBV4-1 and J usage is TRBJ2-6, with 7 nucleotides matching TRBD1. V dropped 4 bases and J dropped 4; count of bases not matched to a gene: 7. The germline CDR1 and CDR2 sequences are MGHRA and YSYEKL. The CDR3 has 16 amino acids. CDR3: CASSLPVRGGANVLTF. The CDR3 DNA follows: TGCGCCAGCAGCCTACCCGTCAGGGGGGGGGCCAACGTCCTGACTTTC.

This clonotype was observed at least ten times. V is TRBV3-1 and J is TRBJ2-7, with D possibly TRBD2 on 6 matching bases. This CDR3 has 14 residues. Per the germline V gene, CDR1 is LGHDT and CDR2 is YNNKEL (reference sequence). V was cut by 2 bases and J by 2 bases, with 10 bases left in between. CDR3 region: CASSQHSGTYEQYF. As DNA, the CDR3 is TGTGCCAGCAGCCAACATAGCGGTACCTACGAGCAGTACTTC.

This sequence joins TRBV20-1 and TRBJ1-1; TRBD1 might be the D (6 bases). The V gene's germline CDR1 is DFQATT and CDR2 SNEGSKA (reference sequence). Trimming removed 0 bases from V and 3 bases from J, with 14 bases in between. The CDR3 runs 15 residues. CDR3 region: CSARDPGGRDTEAFF. CDR3 nucleotide sequence: TGCAGTGCTAGAGATCCCGGGGGGCGAGACACTGAAGCTTTCTTT.

For this clonotype: A junction end diverges from the germline sequence, so it may reflect a read error. V gene TRBV24-1 combines with J gene TRBJ1-5, with D perhaps matching TRBD1 (5 bases). The CDR3 spans 12 residues. CDR1 and CDR2 from the germline V gene are KGHDR and SFDVKD. The CDR3, as DNA: TGTGTCACCAGTGACCCCCAGGGAAACGGGCATTTT. Amino acid sequence: CVTSDPQGNGHF.

This clonotype was recorded many times. This chain connects TRBV9 to TRBJ2-7; 8 bases are a match to TRBD1. The CDR3 length is 14 residues. Trimming removed 3 bases from V and 2 bases from J; junction bases left unmatched: 4. Germline CDR1 SGDLS, CDR2 YYNGEE. The CDR3 sequence is CASSADRAPYEQYF. The CDR3 region has the DNA TGTGCCAGCAGCGCGGACAGGGCCCCCTACGAGCAGTACTTC.

This clonotype appeared many times. This rearrangement joins TRBV27 to TRBJ2-5; possibly TRBD1 for D (6 bases). The CDR3 is 12 amino acids. In germline, CDR1 is MNHEY, CDR2 SMNVEV (reference sequence). The V and J ends lost 6 bases and 5 bases respectively, with 10 bases between them. CDR3 in DNA: TGTGCCAGCAGCTTAAGGGGGGAGACCCAGTACTTC. It yields the protein CASSLRGETQYF.

This clonotype has ten or more counts. The rearrangement uses TRBV10-1 and TRBJ2-5, with D possibly TRBD2 on 5 matching bases. Germline V gene data show CDR1 as WNHNN and CDR2 as SYGVQD (reference sequence). The CDR3 runs 13 residues. V was pared by 5 bases and J by 4 bases, with 11 bases between. DNA for the CDR3: TGCGCCAGCAGTTTCGGGAACGGAGAGACCCAGTACTTC. This gives the protein CASSFGNGETQYF.

This clonotype came up many times. V usage is TRBV27 and J usage is TRBJ1-6; a possible D gene is TRBD1 (5 bases). The CDR3 has 14 amino acids. Germline-derived CDR1 and CDR2 are MNHEY and SMNVEV (reference sequence). Trimming cost V 3 bases and J 9 bases, with 12 bases left between them. CDR3: CASSFGALGSPLHF. In nucleotides, the CDR3 is TGTGCCAGCAGTTTTGGGGCTTTAGGTTCACCCCTCCACTTT.

J is TRBJ2-1 and V is TRBV28, with D unclear. The CDR3 runs 14 residues. Trimming shortened V by 4 bases and J by 1 base, and 8 bases separated the two germline ends. CDR1 is MDHEN and CDR2 is SYDVKM in the germline V gene. CDR3 loop: CASSYDGSYNEQFF. CDR3 in DNA: TGTGCCAGCAGTTATGACGGTTCCTACAATGAGCAGTTCTTC. The full variable domain, completed using reference TRBV28 and TRBJ2-1, is DVKVTQSSRYLVKRTGEKVFLECVQDMDHENMFWYRQDPGLGLRLIYFSYDVKMKEKGDIPEGYSVSREKKERFSLILESASTNQTSMYLCASSYDGSYNEQFFGPGTRLTVL.

As to this clonotype: It may be a read error: a sequence one base away is much more abundant. This chain connects TRBV6-5 to TRBJ2-6; D may be TRBD1 (6 bases). CDR1 is MNHEY and CDR2 is SVGAGI in the germline V gene. Trimming pared 5 bases from V and 4 bases from J, leaving 15 bases between. The CDR3 has 16 amino acids. This chain's CDR3 is CASSVRGAIGANVLTF. The CDR3 DNA follows: TGTGCCAGCAGTGTCAGGGGTGCCATCGGGGCCAACGTCCTGACTTTC.

This clonotype was observed many times. V usage is TRBV20-1 and J usage is TRBJ2-3; 9 nucleotides align to TRBD2. The germline gives CDR1 DFQATT, CDR2 SNEGSKA (reference sequence). The V and J ends lost 1 base and 7 bases, in that order; junction bases with no gene match: 12. The length of the CDR3 is 16 residues. This chain's CDR3 is CSARGASGNAAYTQYF. DNA for the CDR3: TGCAGTGCTAGAGGGGCTAGCGGGAATGCTGCTTATACGCAGTATTTT.

Worth noting for this clonotype: Given a much more abundant clone one base away, this may be a read error. The chain uses TRBV6-4 and TRBJ1-5; no reliable D call. Germline V gives CDR1 MRHNA, CDR2 SNTAGT. CDR3 length: 15 residues. CDR3 sequence: CASSLIGQPNQPLHF. In DNA, the CDR3 is TGTGCCAGCAGTTTAATCGGGCAGCCCAATCAGCCCCTGCATTTT.